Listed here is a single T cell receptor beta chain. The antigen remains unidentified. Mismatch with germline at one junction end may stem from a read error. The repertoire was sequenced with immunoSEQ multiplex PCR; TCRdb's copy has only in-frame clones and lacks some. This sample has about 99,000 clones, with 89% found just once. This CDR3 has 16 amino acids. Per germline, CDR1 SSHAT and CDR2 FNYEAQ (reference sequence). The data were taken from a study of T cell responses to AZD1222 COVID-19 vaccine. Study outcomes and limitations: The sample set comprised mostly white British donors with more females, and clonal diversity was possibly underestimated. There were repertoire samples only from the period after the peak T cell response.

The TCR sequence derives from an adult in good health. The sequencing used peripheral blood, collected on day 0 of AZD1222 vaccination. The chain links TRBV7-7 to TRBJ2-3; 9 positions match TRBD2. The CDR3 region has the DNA TGTGCTAGCAGCTTAGGGGTAGCGGGGGTCGGAGATACGCAGTATTTT. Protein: CASSLGVAGVGDTQYF.